What follows are 30 T cell receptor beta chains derived from one specimen sequenced in a study of beta chain features in type 1 diabetes. The investigators reverse transcribed all of the isolated RNA, so they sequenced expressed TCRB transcripts. TCRdb's copy holds only in-frame clones and misses some; the assay was immunoSEQ multiplex PCR. The data show hundreds of thousands of clones, roughly 16% seen once. Sequencing used naive CD4+ T cells from blood. Every receptor here comes from a man aged 18 to 35 in good health.

V gene TRBV19 combines with J gene TRBJ1-5, with 7 positions matching TRBD1. V trimming: 7 bases; J trimming: 4 bases; junction bases outside the gene matches: 13. CDR1 LNHDA and CDR2 SQIVND come from the germline V gene (reference sequence). The CDR3 consists of 16 residues. The CDR3 reads CASTADRRVGNQPQHF. CDR3 sequence (DNA): TGTGCCAGTACCGCGGACAGGAGGGTAGGGAATCAGCCCCAGCATTTT.

On this clone: This sample also contains other DNA sequences that code for the same CDR3. The J gene is TRBJ1-1, the V gene TRBV29-1, with D hard to call. Deletions cut 4 bases from V and 5 bases from J, with 11 bases between. The CDR3 runs 12 residues. CDR1 and CDR2 (germline): SQVTM, ANQGSEA. The CDR3 DNA sequence: TGCAGCGTTGTACGGGGAAGGACTGAAGCTTTCTTT. Translation gives CSVVRGRTEAFF.

This clone was counted only a few times. The chain links TRBV30 to TRBJ2-3; D unclear. This CDR3 has 11 residues. Trimming cost V 2 bases and J 5 bases, with 5 bases left between them. CDR1 GTSNPN and CDR2 SVGIG come from the germline V gene (reference sequence). The CDR3 coding sequence is TGTGCCTGGAGTCGTGGAGATACGCAGTATTTT. Translated, it gives CAWSRGDTQYF. The full variable domain, with the rest looked up from reference TRBV30 and TRBJ2-3, is SQTIHQWPATLVQPVGSPLSLECTVEGTSNPNLYWYRQAAGRGLQLLFYSVGIGQISSEVPQNLSASRPQDRQFILSSKKLLLSDSGFYLCAWSRGDTQYFGPGTRLTVL.

This clone appeared a few times. The rearrangement uses TRBV29-1 and TRBJ1-5; D is perhaps TRBD1 (5 bases). The CDR3 consists of 13 residues. Germline CDR1 SQVTM, CDR2 ANQGSEA. V lost 3 bases, J lost 4 bases, and 10 bases lay in between. CDR3 sequence (DNA): TGCAGCGTTGAGGGGGATAGAAATCAGCCCCAGCATTTT. It encodes CSVEGDRNQPQHF. The complete variable domain, with remaining parts taken from reference TRBV29-1 and TRBJ1-5, reads SAVISQKPSRDICQRGTSLTIQCQVDSQVTMMFWYRQQPGQSLTLIATANQGSEATYESGFVIDKFPISRPNLTFSTLTVSNMSPEDSSIYLCSVEGDRNQPQHFGDGTRLSIL.

This clone was seen only a few times. Other DNA sequences in this specimen translate into the identical CDR3. CDR3 coding DNA: TGTGCCAGCTCACGGGACAGGGGCTACGAGCAGTACTTC. It encodes CASSRDRGYEQYF. J is TRBJ2-7 and V is TRBV18, with 10 bases lining up with TRBD1. The V gene end was trimmed by 4 bases and the J gene end by 3 bases; junction bases not matched to a gene: 0. The CDR3 loop spans 13 amino acids. Germline V lookup: CDR1 KGHSH, CDR2 LQKENI.

The CDR3 sequence is CASRPNFADTQYF. CDR3 nucleotide sequence: TGTGCCAGCAGACCTAACTTCGCAGATACGCAGTATTTT. The chain recombines TRBV5-6 with TRBJ2-3; D is unclear. Trimming removed 5 bases from V and 4 bases from J, with 11 bases in between. CDR1 and CDR2 (germline): SGHDT, YYEEEE. The CDR3 length is 13 residues.

This clone was seen more than once but under ten times. The chain combines TRBV5-1 with TRBJ2-5; D is undetermined. Per the germline V gene, CDR1 is SGHRS and CDR2 is YFSETQ. This CDR3 comprises 14 residues. The V and J ends lost 4 bases and 3 bases respectively, with 13 bases between them. CDR3 loop: CASSLPTAKETQYF. The DNA for the CDR3 is TGCGCCAGCAGCCTGCCGACGGCCAAAGAGACCCAGTACTTC.

This chain connects TRBV11-2 to TRBJ2-7; weak D call: TRBD1 (5 bases). The CDR3 consists of 14 residues. Germline CDR1 SGHAT, CDR2 FQNNGV. Between the trimmed V and J ends, which lost 5 bases and 4 bases, there was a span of 15 bases. The CDR3 coding sequence is TGTGCCAGCAGCCCCGGGCAGGGCGGTTACGAGCAGTACTTC. It encodes CASSPGQGGYEQYF.

In this sample, this clone turned up a few times. The rearrangement joins TRBV19 to TRBJ2-2; a possible D gene is TRBD2 (6 bases). From germline, CDR1 is LNHDA and CDR2 SQIVND (reference sequence). This CDR3 has 16 residues. Trimming left V 10 bases short and J 4 bases short, with 22 bases between. As DNA, the CDR3 is TGTGCCACAGAGGAGGGGACGAGGGTGTCCACCGGGGAGCTGTTTTTT. Protein product: CATEEGTRVSTGELFF. Combining the CDR3 with reference TRBV19 and TRBJ2-2 gives the whole variable domain DGGITQSPKYLFRKEGQNVTLSCEQNLNHDAMYWYRQDPGQGLRLIYYSQIVNDFQKGDIAEGYSVSREKKESFPLTVTSAQKNPTAFYLCATEEGTRVSTGELFFGEGSRLTVL.

The rearrangement uses TRBV6-1 and TRBJ1-2; the D is unclear. In germline, CDR1 is MNHNS, CDR2 SASEGT. The CDR3 has 10 residues. V was clipped by 6 bases and J by 10 bases, with 9 bases between them. CDR3 coding DNA: TGTGCCAGCAGCCCCACGTCCTACACCTTC. This sequence encodes CASSPTSYTF.

V usage is TRBV28 and J usage is TRBJ2-7; no firm D call. The CDR3 runs 11 residues. V was shortened by 5 bases and J by 6 bases, with 8 bases between the two germline ends. CDR1 and CDR2 (germline): MDHEN, SYDVKM. The CDR3 bases are TGTGCCAGCAGTACCCCCACCGAGCAGTACTTC. As protein: CASSTPTEQYF. The variable domain in full, with the rest retrieved from reference TRBV28 and TRBJ2-7, is DVKVTQSSRYLVKRTGEKVFLECVQDMDHENMFWYRQDPGLGLRLIYFSYDVKMKEKGDIPEGYSVSREKKERFSLILESASTNQTSMYLCASSTPTEQYFGPGTRLTVT.

A few counts support this clone. The chain recombines TRBV7-3 with TRBJ2-6; D is perhaps TRBD1 (6 bases). CDR1 and CDR2 (germline): SGHTA, FQGTGA. Trimming left V 5 bases short and J 0 bases short, with 11 bases between. The CDR3 has 16 residues. CDR3 bases: TGTGCCAGCAGCCGACAGGCCCACTCTGGGGCCAACGTCCTGACTTTC. It specifies CASSRQAHSGANVLTF.

J is TRBJ2-3 and V is TRBV7-3, with 7 bases identical to TRBD2. The V segment lost 5 bases and the J segment 2 bases; nucleotides outside the gene matches: 19. Germline CDR1 reads SGHTA; CDR2 reads FQGTGA. This CDR3 is 19 amino acids long. The CDR3: CASSPSGIAIFTDTDTQYF. Here the CDR3 DNA reads TGTGCCAGCAGCCCTAGCGGAATAGCCATATTCACGGACACAGATACGCAGTATTTT. The entire variable domain, with the rest obtained from reference TRBV7-3 and TRBJ2-3, is as follows: GAGVSQTPSNKVTEKGKYVELRCDPISGHTALYWYRQSLGQGPEFLIYFQGTGAADDSGLPNDRFFAVRPEGSVSTLKIQRTERGDSAVYLCASSPSGIAIFTDTDTQYFGPGTRLTVL.

Only a few counts were recorded for this clone. This chain joins TRBV2 and TRBJ1-1; weak D call: TRBD1 (5 bases). The CDR3 runs to 15 residues. V lost 4 bases, J lost 0 bases, and 12 bases lay in between. The V gene's germline CDR1 is SNHLY and CDR2 FYNNEI. The DNA of the CDR3 is TGTGCCAGCAGTGTGCAGGGAGCCCTGAACACTGAAGCTTTCTTT. Amino acid sequence: CASSVQGALNTEAFF.

The chain uses TRBV25-1 and TRBJ2-7; D not resolved. CDR1 and CDR2 (germline): MGHDK, SYGVNS. The V end was cut by 5 bases, the J end by 3 bases, with 17 bases between. This CDR3 has 15 residues. The DNA for the CDR3 is TGTGCCAGCAGTCCCCAACCCCGGGCGAACTACGAGCAGTACTTC. It encodes CASSPQPRANYEQYF.

This clone has only a few counts. This chain joins TRBV10-3 and TRBJ2-5; D is possibly TRBD1 (6 bases). Matching the DNA end better, TRBJ2-7 makes the J call doubtful. There are 15 residues in the CDR3. Germline CDR1 is ENHRY and CDR2 is SYGVKD. The CDR3 coding sequence is TGTGCCATGGGTCAGGGGTTTCGGAGCTCCTACGAGCAGTACTTC. It translates to CAMGQGFRSSYEQYF.

This clone has a handful of counts. The V call is TRBV2, the J call TRBJ1-1; D gene unclear. This CDR3 comprises 15 residues. V was pared by 3 bases and J by 2 bases, with 13 bases between. Germline values: CDR1 SNHLY, CDR2 FYNNEI. CDR3 in amino acids: CASSDQGRINTEAFF. The CDR3 coding sequence is TGTGCCAGCAGTGACCAAGGGCGTATTAACACTGAAGCTTTCTTT.

The J gene is TRBJ1-2, the V gene TRBV19, with TRBD1 identical over 9 bases. Germline lookup yields CDR1 LNHDA and CDR2 SQIVND (reference sequence). This CDR3 contains 13 residues. V was clipped by 4 bases and J by 4 bases; unmatched bases: 1. The CDR3 here is CASSTDRGYGYTF. The CDR3 DNA reads TGTGCCAGTAGTACGGACAGGGGCTATGGCTACACCTTC.

Only one count was recorded for this clone. The chain links TRBV7-3 to TRBJ1-2, with TRBD1 identical over 10 bases. Per the germline V gene, CDR1 is SGHTA and CDR2 is FQGTGA. J lost 6 bases, V lost 5 bases, and 12 bases had no gene match. The CDR3 contains 16 residues. In nucleotides, the CDR3 is TGTGCCAGCAGCCCAACGTCCCGGGACAGGGGAAATGGCTACACCTTC. It codes for CASSPTSRDRGNGYTF.

This clone has a handful of counts. The same CDR3 also results from other DNA sequences found in this sample. The V and J genes are TRBV5-4 and TRBJ2-3; D not certain. With 0 bases removed from V and 4 bases from J, the gap between germline ends came to 6 bases. Looked up from germline, CDR1 is SGHNT and CDR2 is YYREEE (reference sequence). This CDR3 contains 13 residues. As DNA, the CDR3 is TGTGCCAGCAGCTTGGGAAGAGCAGATACGCAGTATTTT. Translating gives CASSLGRADTQYF.

This rearrangement joins TRBV6-6 to TRBJ1-5, with D unresolved. V lost 0 bases and J lost 6, with 9 bases in between. CDR3 size: 14 residues. The germline gives CDR1 MNHNY, CDR2 SVGAGI (reference sequence). CDR3 coding DNA: TGTGCCAGCAGTTACTCTGCCGTAAGTCAGCCCCAGCATTTT. This translates into CASSYSAVSQPQHF.

The V gene is TRBV6-5, the J gene TRBJ2-3; 9 positions match TRBD2. J lost 1 base, V lost 8 bases, and 4 bases had no gene match. Germline values: CDR1 MNHEY, CDR2 SVGAGI. The CDR3 spans 14 residues. Here the CDR3 DNA reads TGTGCCAGCTGTCGGACTAGCGGCACAGATACGCAGTATTTT. Residues: CASCRTSGTDTQYF.

The gene calls are TRBV13 and TRBJ2-3, with TRBD1 identical over 10 bases. This CDR3 contains 17 residues. V lost 5 bases to trimming and J lost 5 bases; unmatched junction nucleotides: 13. CDR1 and CDR2 from the germline V gene are PRHDT and FYEKMQ (reference sequence). CDR3 sequence (DNA): TGTGCCAGCAGCCACCGAGGGGACAGGGGTTTTATAGATACGCAGTATTTT. Amino acids: CASSHRGDRGFIDTQYF.

This clone was seen more than once but under ten times. This chain links TRBV4-2 with TRBJ2-2, with 11 bases identical to TRBD2. CDR1 is LGHNA, CDR2 YNFKEQ, per germline. The ends lost 2 bases at V and 5 bases at J; junction bases unmatched: 4. CDR3 length equals 16 residues. The CDR3 region is CASSQFSGRGTGELFF. The CDR3 DNA is TGTGCCAGCAGCCAATTTAGCGGGAGGGGTACCGGGGAGCTGTTTTTT.

The rearrangement uses TRBV30 and TRBJ1-3; D remains unclear. V lost 8 bases, J lost 0 bases, and 14 bases lay in between. The germline CDR1 and CDR2 sequences are GTSNPN and SVGIG (reference sequence). The CDR3 consists of 14 residues. The CDR3 region has the DNA TGTGCCGGTTTCCGTCGTCTCTCTGGAAACACCATATATTTT. Its protein product is CAGFRRLSGNTIYF.

Worth noting for this clone: Other DNA sequences in the same sample also yield this CDR3. This chain connects TRBV18 to TRBJ2-7, with TRBD1 identical over 9 bases. The germline CDR1 and CDR2 sequences are KGHSH and LQKENI. The CDR3 spans 14 residues. The V and J ends lost 6 bases and 2 bases, in that order; junction bases with no gene match: 5. The CDR3 sequence is CASSPGTGTYEQYF. The CDR3 DNA reads as TGTGCCAGCTCGCCAGGGACAGGGACCTACGAGCAGTACTTC.

The chain couples TRBV13 to TRBJ2-2; 10 bases map to TRBD2. Germline values: CDR1 PRHDT, CDR2 FYEKMQ (reference sequence). The CDR3 is made up of 15 amino acids. V shed 2 bases and J 4 bases; nucleotides not matched to a gene: 1. DNA for the CDR3: TGTGCCAGCAGCTTACTAGCGGGAGCCACCGGGGAGCTGTTTTTT. Its translation: CASSLLAGATGELFF.

The rearrangement joins TRBV11-2 to TRBJ2-5; D uncertain. Looked up from germline, CDR1 is SGHAT and CDR2 is FQNNGV. The CDR3 sequence is 11 residues long. The ends were cut back, 3 bases at V and 8 bases at J, with 7 bases in the middle. CDR3 protein: CASSLGYTQYF. The CDR3 DNA sequence: TGTGCCAGCAGCTTGGGGTATACCCAGTACTTC.

J is TRBJ2-5 and V is TRBV27, with D unclear. V shed 0 bases and J shed 0 bases, with 8 bases lying between them. The germline V gene has CDR1 MNHEY and CDR2 SMNVEV (reference sequence). The CDR3 loop spans 15 amino acids. CDR3 residues: CASSLSWGYQETQYF. As DNA, the CDR3 is TGTGCCAGCAGTTTATCATGGGGATACCAAGAGACCCAGTACTTC.

The genes are TRBV14 and TRBJ1-1; D remains ambiguous. This CDR3 has 13 amino acids. Germline V CDR1 and CDR2: SGHDN, FVKESK. V lost 5 bases and J lost 1, with 8 bases in between. Written as DNA, the CDR3 is TGTGCCAGCAGCTCACTCCGGAACACTGAAGCTTTCTTT. The encoded protein is CASSSLRNTEAFF.